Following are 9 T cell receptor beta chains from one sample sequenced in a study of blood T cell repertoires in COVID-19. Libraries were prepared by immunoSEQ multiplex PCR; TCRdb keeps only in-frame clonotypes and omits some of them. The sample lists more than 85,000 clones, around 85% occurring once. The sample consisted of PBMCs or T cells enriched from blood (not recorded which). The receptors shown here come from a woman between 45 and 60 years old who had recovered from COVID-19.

The CDR3 DNA reads TGCGCCAGCAGCTTGGCCGGGACAGCTGAACAGTACTTC. Translated, it gives CASSLAGTAEQYF. The chain joins TRBV5-1 to TRBJ2-7, with 7 positions matching TRBD1. Trimming took 0 bases from V and 10 from J; bases not matched to a gene: 7. Germline V gives CDR1 SGHRS, CDR2 YFSETQ. The CDR3 is 13 amino acids.

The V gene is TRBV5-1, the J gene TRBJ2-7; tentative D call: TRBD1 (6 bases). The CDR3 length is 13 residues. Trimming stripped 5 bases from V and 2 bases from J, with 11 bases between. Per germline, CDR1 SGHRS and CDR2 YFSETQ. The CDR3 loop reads CASSSGQTYEQYF. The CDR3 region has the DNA TGCGCCAGCAGTTCTGGACAGACCTACGAGCAGTACTTC.

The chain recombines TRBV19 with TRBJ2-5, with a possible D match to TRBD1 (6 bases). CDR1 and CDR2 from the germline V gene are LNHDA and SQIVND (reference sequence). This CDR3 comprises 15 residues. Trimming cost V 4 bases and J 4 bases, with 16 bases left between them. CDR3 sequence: CASSTLGGEGETQYF. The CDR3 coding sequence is TGTGCCAGTAGTACCCTAGGGGGTGAAGGAGAGACCCAGTACTTC.

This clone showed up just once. CDR3 sequence reads: CASSIRAGGYTF. In nucleotides, the CDR3 is TGTGCCAGTAGTATCCGCGCGGGGGGCTACACCTTC. The chain recombines TRBV19 with TRBJ1-2, with unresolved D. Germline CDR1 and CDR2: LNHDA and SQIVND (reference sequence). CDR3 length: 12 amino acids. The V gene lost 3 bases and the J gene lost 8 bases, with 10 bases spanning the gap. The full variable domain, its missing parts supplied by reference TRBV19 and TRBJ1-2, is DGGITQSPKYLFRKEGQNVTLSCEQNLNHDAMYWYRQDPGQGLRLIYYSQIVNDFQKGDIAEGYSVSREKKESFPLTVTSAQKNPTAFYLCASSIRAGGYTFGSGTRLTVV.

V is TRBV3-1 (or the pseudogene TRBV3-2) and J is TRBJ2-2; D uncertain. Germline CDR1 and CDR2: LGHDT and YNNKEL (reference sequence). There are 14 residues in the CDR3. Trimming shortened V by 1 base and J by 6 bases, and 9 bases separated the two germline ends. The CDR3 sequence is CASSQVNGAGELFF. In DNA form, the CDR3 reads TGTGCCAGCAGCCAAGTCAACGGAGCCGGGGAGCTGTTTTTT.

This CDR3 is CASSQVLRQSSGNTIYF. CDR3 coding DNA: TGTGCCAGCAGCCAAGTTCTAAGACAGTCCTCGGGAAACACCATATATTTT. This sequence joins TRBV3-1 (or the pseudogene TRBV3-2) and TRBJ1-3, with a tentative D call TRBD1 (5 bases). The CDR3 runs 17 residues. Trimming pared 1 base from V and 4 bases from J, leaving 17 bases between. Germline V CDR1 and CDR2: LGHDT, YNNKEL (reference sequence).

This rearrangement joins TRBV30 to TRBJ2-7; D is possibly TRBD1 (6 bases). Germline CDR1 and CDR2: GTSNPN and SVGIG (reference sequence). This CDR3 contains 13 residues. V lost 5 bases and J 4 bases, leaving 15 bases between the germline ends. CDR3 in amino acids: CAWGRQVGYEQYF. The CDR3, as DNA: TGTGCCTGGGGGAGACAGGTTGGGTACGAGCAGTACTTC.

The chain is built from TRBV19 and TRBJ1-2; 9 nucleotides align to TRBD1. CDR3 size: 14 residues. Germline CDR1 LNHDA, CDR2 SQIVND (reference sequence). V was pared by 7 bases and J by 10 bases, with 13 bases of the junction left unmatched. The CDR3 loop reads CASTGGGTGPSYTF. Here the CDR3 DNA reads TGTGCCAGTACCGGCGGTGGGACAGGGCCCTCCTACACCTTC.

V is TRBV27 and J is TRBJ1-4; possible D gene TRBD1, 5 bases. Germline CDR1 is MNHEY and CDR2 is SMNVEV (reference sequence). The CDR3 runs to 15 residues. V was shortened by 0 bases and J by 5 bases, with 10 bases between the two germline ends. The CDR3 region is CASSLSGLQNEKLFF. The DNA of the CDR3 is TGTGCCAGCAGTTTATCGGGACTCCAGAATGAAAAACTGTTTTTT.